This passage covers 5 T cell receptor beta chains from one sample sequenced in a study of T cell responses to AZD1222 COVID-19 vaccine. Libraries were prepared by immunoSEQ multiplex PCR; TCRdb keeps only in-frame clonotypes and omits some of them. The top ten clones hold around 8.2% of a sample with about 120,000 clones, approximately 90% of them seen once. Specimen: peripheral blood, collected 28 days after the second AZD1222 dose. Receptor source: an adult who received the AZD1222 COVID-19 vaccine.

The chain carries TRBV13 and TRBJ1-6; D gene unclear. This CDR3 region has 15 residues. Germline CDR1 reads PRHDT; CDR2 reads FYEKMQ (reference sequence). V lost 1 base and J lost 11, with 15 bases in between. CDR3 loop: CASSLVGHPGAPLHF. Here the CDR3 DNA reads TGTGCCAGCAGCTTAGTGGGCCATCCCGGTGCACCCCTCCACTTT.

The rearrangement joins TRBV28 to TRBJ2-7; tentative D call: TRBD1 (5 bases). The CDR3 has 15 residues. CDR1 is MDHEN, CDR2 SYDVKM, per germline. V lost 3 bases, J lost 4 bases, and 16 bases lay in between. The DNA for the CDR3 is TGTGCCAGCAGTTTCCAGGGCCTCTACTTGTACGAGCAGTACTTC. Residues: CASSFQGLYLYEQYF.

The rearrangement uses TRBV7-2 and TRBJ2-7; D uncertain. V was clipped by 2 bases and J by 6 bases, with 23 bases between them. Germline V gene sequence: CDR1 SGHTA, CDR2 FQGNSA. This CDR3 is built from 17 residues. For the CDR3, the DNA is TGTGCCAGCAGCTTATTCTTTTACTCCAGCCGCCGGTCCGAGCAGTACTTC. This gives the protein CASSLFFYSSRRSEQYF.

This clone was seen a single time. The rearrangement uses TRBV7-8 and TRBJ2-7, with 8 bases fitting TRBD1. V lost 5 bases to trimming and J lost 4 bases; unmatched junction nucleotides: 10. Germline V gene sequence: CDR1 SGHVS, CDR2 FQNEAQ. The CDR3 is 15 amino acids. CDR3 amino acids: CASSVGQGTIYEQYF. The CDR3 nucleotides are TGTGCCAGCAGCGTAGGACAGGGAACCATTTACGAGCAGTACTTC.

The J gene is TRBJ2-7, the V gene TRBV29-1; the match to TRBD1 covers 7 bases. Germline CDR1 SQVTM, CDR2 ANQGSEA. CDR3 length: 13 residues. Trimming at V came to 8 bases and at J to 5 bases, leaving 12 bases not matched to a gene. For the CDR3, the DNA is TGCAGCACGGCGGCGACAGGGTTGAACGAGCAGTACTTC. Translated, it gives CSTAATGLNEQYF.